This T cell receptor (beta chain) was captured in a study of cytomegalovirus exposure and HLA in healthy donors. About this clone: Its specificity is unknown. Within the sample, other DNA sequences also encode this same CDR3.

Whole-study findings and limits: Under 20,000 TCR beta sequences were associated with HLA alleles at 0.05 false discovery rate in a later analysis. A list of 150 or so TCR beta chains associated with cytomegalovirus was given. Most likely, a cluster of highly shared sequence variants arose as a sequencing artifact. Links to common viral pathogens appeared, in a later analysis, for several of the most significant clusters.

This CDR3 is built from 17 residues. The V gene lost 0 bases and the J gene lost 0 bases, with 14 bases spanning the gap. Germline loops: CDR1 SGHRS, CDR2 YFSETQ. The PCR made use of 60 Vbeta and 13 Jbeta primers. TCRdb's copy holds only in-frame clones and misses some; the assay was immunoSEQ multiplex PCR. The sample consists of 110,000 to 150,000 clones, 75% of them appearing once. What was sequenced was PBMCs. This chain joins TRBV5-1 and TRBJ2-3; D not resolved. The TCR was taken from a young man in good health and CMV-seronegative. This CDR3 is CASSLGSSSPSTDTQYF. In DNA, the CDR3 is TGCGCCAGCAGCTTGGGGTCATCCAGTCCAAGCACAGATACGCAGTATTTT.